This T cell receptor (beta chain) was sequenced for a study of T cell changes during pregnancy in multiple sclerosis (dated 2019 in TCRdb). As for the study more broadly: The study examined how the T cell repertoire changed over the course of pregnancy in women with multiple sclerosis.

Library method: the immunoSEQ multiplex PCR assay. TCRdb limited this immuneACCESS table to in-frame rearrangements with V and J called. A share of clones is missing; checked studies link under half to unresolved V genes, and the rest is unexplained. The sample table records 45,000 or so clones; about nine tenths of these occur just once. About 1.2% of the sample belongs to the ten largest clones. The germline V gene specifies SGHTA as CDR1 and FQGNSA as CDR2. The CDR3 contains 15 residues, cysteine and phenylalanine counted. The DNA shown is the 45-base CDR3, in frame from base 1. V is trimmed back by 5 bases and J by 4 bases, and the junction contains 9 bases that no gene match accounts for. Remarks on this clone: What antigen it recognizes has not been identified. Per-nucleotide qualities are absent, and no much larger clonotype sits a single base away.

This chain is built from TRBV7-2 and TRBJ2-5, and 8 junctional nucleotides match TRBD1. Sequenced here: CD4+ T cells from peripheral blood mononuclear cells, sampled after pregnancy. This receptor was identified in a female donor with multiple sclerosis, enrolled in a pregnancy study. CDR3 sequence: CASSVDRGVGETQYF. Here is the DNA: TGTGCCAGCAGCGTAGACAGGGGAGTGGGAGAGACCCAGTACTTC. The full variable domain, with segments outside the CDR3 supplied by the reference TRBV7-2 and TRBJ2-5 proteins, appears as GAGVSQSPSNKVTEKGKDVELRCDPISGHTALYWYRQSLGQGLEFLIYFQGNSAPDKSGLPSDRFSAERTGGSVSTLTIQRTQQEDSAVYLCASSVDRGVGETQYFGPGTRLLVL.